The rows below give T cell receptor beta chains drawn from one sample of a study of HIV-infected patients and healthy controls. Using its own MiXCR run on the 5' RACE reads, TCRdb lists one record per CDR3 protein. The sample includes roughly 22,000 distinct CDR3 sequences, approximately 7.7% of them seen just once. Sequencing was carried out using blood. Receptors were obtained from an adult in good health. CDR3s include the opening cysteine and the closing phenylalanine or tryptophan. A D gene is named only where the DNA matches it firmly. Size is stated for part of the rows, as once, few or many counts, or as a class when the clone is expanded.

length: 13
V: TRBV28
size: many
J: TRBJ2-3
D: -
DNA: TGTGCCAGCAGTTCCGGGGCAGTCAGGACGCAGTATTTT
CDR3: CASSSGAVRTQYF

length: 16
V: TRBV6-1
size: many
J: TRBJ2-3
D: -
DNA: TGTGCCAGCCTCCTTGATGGGGAGACTAGCACAGATACGCAGTATTTT
CDR3: CASLLDGETSTDTQYF

length: 14
V: TRBV2
size: many
J: TRBJ1-5
D: TRBD1
DNA: TGTGCCAGCAGCCCTAGGGACAGGGGGCAGCCCCAGCATTTT
CDR3: CASSPRDRGQPQHF

length: 13
V: TRBV20-1
size: -
J: TRBJ1-1
D: TRBD1
DNA: TGCAGTGCTGGACAGGGCATGAACACTGAAGCTTTCTTT
CDR3: CSAGQGMNTEAFF

length: 13
V: TRBV24-1
size: many
J: TRBJ1-6
D: -
DNA: TGTGCCACCAGCGTTCAGGGTTACTCACCCCTCCACTTT
CDR3: CATSVQGYSPLHF

length: 15
V: TRBV30
size: many
J: TRBJ2-6
D: -
DNA: TGTGCCTGGAGTGTCCTCGGGTCTGGGGCCAACGTCCTGACTTTC
CDR3: CAWSVLGSGANVLTF

length: 15
V: TRBV20-1
size: few
J: TRBJ2-1
D: TRBD2
DNA: TGCAGTGCTACCTTAGCGGGGGGGCCGGTCAATGAGCAGTTCTTC
CDR3: CSATLAGGPVNEQFF

length: 11
V: TRBV7-9
size: once
J: TRBJ2-7
D: -
DNA: TGTGCCAGCAGCTACGGAGACGAGCAGTACTTC
CDR3: CASSYGDEQYF

length: 13
V: TRBV20-1
size: many
J: TRBJ2-7
D: -
DNA: TGCAGTGCTAGAGATTTGCCCGTCTACGAGCAGTACTTC
CDR3: CSARDLPVYEQYF

length: 13
V: TRBV6-5
size: many
J: TRBJ1-1
D: -
DNA: TGTGCCTGCCACAGGGCCGTGAACACTGAAGCTTTCTTT
CDR3: CACHRAVNTEAFF

length: 15
V: TRBV18
size: many
J: TRBJ1-1
D: TRBD1
DNA: TGTGCCAGCTCAGCCGGACAGGGGGGCGGTATTGATTCTTTCTTT
CDR3: CASSAGQGGGIDSFF

length: 13
V: TRBV5-1
size: many
J: TRBJ1-4
D: -
DNA: TGCGCCAGCAGCTCCACGGGTAATGAAAAACTGTTTTTT
CDR3: CASSSTGNEKLFF

length: 14
V: TRBV12-3/TRBV12-4
size: -
J: TRBJ2-1
D: -
DNA: TGTGCCAGCAGTTTAGATACTCTATACAATGAGCAGTTCTTC
CDR3: CASSLDTLYNEQFF

length: 14
V: TRBV12-3/TRBV12-4
size: many
J: TRBJ1-5
D: TRBD1
DNA: TGTGCCAGCAGTCCGACAGGGTCGCATCAGCCCCAGCATTTT
CDR3: CASSPTGSHQPQHF

length: 16
V: TRBV6-6
size: -
J: TRBJ2-7
D: -
DNA: TGTGCCAGCAGTTACTCCCACTCTCGGAGCTCCTACGAGCAGTACTTC
CDR3: CASSYSHSRSSYEQYF

length: 13
V: TRBV6-6
size: many
J: TRBJ2-3
D: -
DNA: TGTGCCAGCAGTTTAGTAGGGACAGATACGCAGTATTTT
CDR3: CASSLVGTDTQYF

length: 14
V: TRBV19
size: many
J: TRBJ1-2
D: -
DNA: TGTGCCACCTACACCTTGGGACGGAACTATGGCTACACCTTC
CDR3: CATYTLGRNYGYTF

length: 15
V: TRBV4-3
size: many
J: TRBJ1-2
D: -
DNA: TGCGCCAGCAGCCAAGTAGATACAGCTAACTATGGCTACACCTTC
CDR3: CASSQVDTANYGYTF

length: 15
V: TRBV28
size: many
J: TRBJ1-5
D: -
DNA: TGTGCCAGCAGCCAACCGGACGGTAGCAATCAGCCCCAGCATTTT
CDR3: CASSQPDGSNQPQHF

length: 16
V: TRBV5-4
size: few
J: TRBJ2-2
D: -
DNA: TGTGCCAGCAGCTCTCAAAGGAAAGAGGCGACCGGGGAGCTGTTTTTT
CDR3: CASSSQRKEATGELFF

length: 12
V: TRBV25-1
size: many
J: TRBJ2-4
D: TRBD1
DNA: TGTGCCAGCACCCGGGACAGCGCCTGTCTGTACTTC
CDR3: CASTRDSACLYF

length: 14
V: TRBV5-4
size: -
J: TRBJ1-2
D: TRBD1
DNA: TGTGCCAGCAGCCCACAAACAGGGGACTATGGCTACACCTTC
CDR3: CASSPQTGDYGYTF

length: 15
V: TRBV6-5
size: many
J: TRBJ2-3
D: -
DNA: TGTGCCACTCTAGTCCGGGACTTGAGCACAGATACGCAGTATTTT
CDR3: CATLVRDLSTDTQYF

length: 13
V: TRBV7-9
size: medium-sized
J: TRBJ1-1
D: -
DNA: TGTGCCAGCAGCTTCCGGGACGCTCGTGAAGCTTTCTTT
CDR3: CASSFRDAREAFF

length: 16
V: TRBV6-2/TRBV6-3
size: many
J: TRBJ1-5
D: -
DNA: TGTGCCAGCAGTTTAGGCGTCGACCTCGTGGATCAGCCCCAGCATTTT
CDR3: CASSLGVDLVDQPQHF

length: 18
V: TRBV27
size: many
J: TRBJ1-1
D: TRBD1
DNA: TGTGCCAGCAGTTGGTACACCGGGACAGGGGAGGGCAACACTGAAGCTTTCTTT
CDR3: CASSWYTGTGEGNTEAFF

length: 15
V: TRBV18
size: -
J: TRBJ2-1
D: -
DNA: TGTGCCAGCTCACCCCGCGGGATCTCCTACAATGAGCAGTTCTTC
CDR3: CASSPRGISYNEQFF

length: 13
V: TRBV20-1
size: many
J: TRBJ1-5
D: -
DNA: TGCAGTGCTAGAGATGAGGAGAGTGGGGCCCAGCATTTT
CDR3: CSARDEESGAQHF

length: 14
V: TRBV14
size: -
J: TRBJ1-1
D: -
DNA: TGTGCCAGCAGCACCCGGGAGACGGGGACTGAAGCTTTCTTT
CDR3: CASSTRETGTEAFF

length: 16
V: TRBV6-5
size: many
J: TRBJ2-7
D: TRBD1
DNA: TGTGCCAGCAGTTACTCGAGGGGGGGACAGGGAATGAGGCAGTACTTC
CDR3: CASSYSRGGQGMRQYF

length: 19
V: TRBV6-2/TRBV6-3
size: medium-sized
J: TRBJ2-1
D: TRBD2
DNA: TGTGCCAGCAGTTATCTTGGACTAGCGGGGGGCCCGGGGAGCAATGAGCAGTTCTTC
CDR3: CASSYLGLAGGPGSNEQFF

length: 20
V: TRBV6-5
size: many
J: TRBJ2-3
D: TRBD2
DNA: TGTGCCAGCAGTTACTCAGCGGTCGGACTAGCGGGGGCCCGCACAGATACGCAGTATTTT
CDR3: CASSYSAVGLAGARTDTQYF

length: 16
V: TRBV29-1
size: many
J: TRBJ2-1
D: TRBD2
DNA: TGCAGCGTTGCGGGCGGGGGGGCAATGTCCTACAATGAGCAGTTCTTC
CDR3: CSVAGGGAMSYNEQFF

length: 12
V: TRBV19
size: many
J: TRBJ1-2
D: -
DNA: TGTGCCAGTAGTACCCCACGGAAAGGCTACACCTTC
CDR3: CASSTPRKGYTF

length: 14
V: TRBV7-9
size: few
J: TRBJ2-3
D: -
DNA: TGTGCCAGCAGCGAAGGGGCAGGCACAGATACGCAGTATTTT
CDR3: CASSEGAGTDTQYF

length: 15
V: TRBV28
size: -
J: TRBJ1-2
D: -
DNA: TGTGCCAGCAGGCGAGGGGGGGCATCCCTCTATGGCTACACCTTC
CDR3: CASRRGGASLYGYTF

length: 13
V: TRBV12-3/TRBV12-4
size: -
J: TRBJ1-2
D: -
DNA: TGTGCCCGCCAGGCCGGGGGGGGTTATGGCTACACCTTC
CDR3: CARQAGGGYGYTF

length: 13
V: TRBV5-4
size: many
J: TRBJ1-2
D: -
DNA: TGTGCCAGCAGCTTGGAAGCTAACTATGGCTACACCTTC
CDR3: CASSLEANYGYTF

length: 14
V: TRBV27
size: many
J: TRBJ2-4
D: TRBD2
DNA: TGTGCCAGCAGAGCGGGGGAGGCTGTGCACATTCAGTACTTC
CDR3: CASRAGEAVHIQYF

length: 14
V: TRBV27
size: many
J: TRBJ1-1
D: TRBD1
DNA: TGTGCCAGCAGTCCTAGCAGGGGGCGGACTGAAGCTTTCTTT
CDR3: CASSPSRGRTEAFF

length: 13
V: TRBV20-1
size: -
J: TRBJ2-7
D: TRBD1
DNA: TGCAGTGCGTGGGACAGGGACCCCTACGAGCAGTACTTC
CDR3: CSAWDRDPYEQYF

length: 20
V: TRBV6-2/TRBV6-3
size: -
J: TRBJ1-5
D: TRBD1
DNA: TGTGCCAGCAGTTACCCCCCCGACAGGGGGGTGGGTAGGAGCAATCAGCCCCAGCATTTT
CDR3: CASSYPPDRGVGRSNQPQHF

length: 15
V: TRBV12-3/TRBV12-4
size: -
J: TRBJ1-5
D: TRBD1
DNA: TGTGCCAGCAGTCCCAGCGACAGGGGACGTCAGCCCCAGCATTTT
CDR3: CASSPSDRGRQPQHF

length: 11
V: TRBV7-9
size: many
J: TRBJ1-1
D: -
DNA: TGTGCCAGCAGCGAATACACTGAAGCTTTCTTT
CDR3: CASSEYTEAFF